This entry lists 27 T cell receptor beta chains sequenced from one sample in a study of blood T cell repertoires in COVID-19. The assay was immunoSEQ multiplex PCR, and TCRdb's table has in-frame clones only and misses some. The sample contains over 130,000 clones, approximately 84% of which appear only once. Sequencing was performed on PBMCs or T cells enriched from blood (not recorded which). These receptors originate from a man aged 50 to 59 in a cohort exposed to, infected with or recovered from COVID-19 (not recorded which).

This chain connects TRBV11-2 to TRBJ1-1; no definite D call. With 8 bases removed from V and 7 bases from J, the gap between germline ends came to 17 bases. Germline V gives CDR1 SGHAT, CDR2 FQNNGV. This CDR3 region has 13 residues. CDR3 region: CASRPSTSVEAFF. Written as DNA, the CDR3 is TGTGCCAGCCGACCTAGTACCTCCGTTGAAGCTTTCTTT.

The V call is TRBV5-5, the J call TRBJ1-5; D is ambiguous. Germline assignment: CDR1 SGHKS and CDR2 YYEKEE (reference sequence). Trimming pared 4 bases from V and 2 bases from J, leaving 16 bases between. The length of the CDR3 is 16 residues. This chain's CDR3 is CASSPYGRVGNQPQHF. The CDR3 DNA follows: TGTGCCAGCAGCCCGTATGGGAGGGTCGGCAATCAGCCCCAGCATTTT. The complete variable domain, with remaining parts taken from reference TRBV5-5 and TRBJ1-5, reads DAGVTQSPTHLIKTRGQQVTLRCSPISGHKSVSWYQQVLGQGPQFIFQYYEKEERGRGNFPDRFSARQFPNYSSELNVNALLLGDSALYLCASSPYGRVGNQPQHFGDGTRLSIL.

The genes are TRBV2 and TRBJ1-5; no reliable D call. Germline-derived CDR1 and CDR2 are SNHLY and FYNNEI. This CDR3 spans 14 amino acids. The V gene lost 4 bases and the J gene lost 3 bases, with 10 bases spanning the gap. The CDR3 sequence: CASSGFNINQPQHF. The CDR3 region has the DNA TGTGCCAGCAGTGGGTTCAACATCAATCAGCCCCAGCATTTT.

In its sample, this clone was seen a few times. This chain links TRBV2 with TRBJ2-2; 9 bases agree with TRBD2. The CDR3 runs 14 residues. The germline V gene encodes CDR1 SNHLY and CDR2 FYNNEI. V shed 7 bases, J shed 5 bases, and the junction held 5 bases outside the gene matches. The CDR3 is CASIPAGGTGELFF. As DNA, the CDR3 is TGTGCCAGCATCCCTGCGGGGGGGACCGGGGAGCTGTTTTTT.

The CDR3 protein is CAIRGGGDTEAFF. As DNA, the CDR3 is TGTGCCATCAGAGGAGGGGGGGACACTGAAGCTTTCTTT. This chain joins TRBV10-3 and TRBJ1-1; a weak D match, TRBD1 (6 bases). CDR1 is ENHRY and CDR2 is SYGVKD in the germline V gene. Trimming left V 6 bases short and J 3 bases short, with 11 bases between. This CDR3 spans 13 amino acids.

CDR3 loop: CASSSGRGTRADTQYF. The CDR3 DNA reads TGTGCCAGTAGTTCAGGTCGGGGGACCCGCGCAGATACGCAGTATTTT. The chain employs TRBV19 and TRBJ2-3; maybe TRBD2 (6 bases). From germline, CDR1 is LNHDA and CDR2 SQIVND (reference sequence). The CDR3 sequence is 16 residues long. The V end lost 5 bases, the J end lost 4 bases, and 19 bases lay between the germline ends.

The chain combines TRBV28 with TRBJ1-1, with D possibly TRBD1 on 6 matching bases. V shed 3 bases and J shed 1 base, with 9 bases lying between them. Per germline, CDR1 MDHEN and CDR2 SYDVKM. The CDR3 has 14 residues. In nucleotides, the CDR3 is TGTGCCAGCAGTTTTGGGGGCGGGAACACTGAAGCTTTCTTT. Translation: CASSFGGGNTEAFF.

The chain uses TRBV9 and TRBJ2-5; TRBD2 is a possible D gene (6 bases). V shed 0 bases and J shed 4 bases, with 13 bases lying between them. CDR1 SGDLS and CDR2 YYNGEE come from the germline V gene. This CDR3 contains 15 residues. The CDR3 loop is CASSVGGVDRETQYF. CDR3 sequence (DNA): TGTGCCAGCAGCGTAGGGGGGGTAGATCGAGAGACCCAGTACTTC.

This rearrangement joins TRBV2 to TRBJ1-2; 9 bases line up with TRBD1. V dropped 6 bases and J dropped 8; count of bases not matched to a gene: 10. The CDR3 contains 14 residues. CDR1 and CDR2 from the germline V gene are SNHLY and FYNNEI. The DNA of the CDR3 is TGTGCCAGCAGGGGGTTACAGGGGGCCAGGGGCTACACCTTC. It is translated as CASRGLQGARGYTF.

The CDR3 sequence is CASSQPAGDEQFF. CDR3 nucleotide sequence: TGTGCCAGCAGCCAACCTGCAGGGGATGAGCAGTTCTTC. V gene TRBV4-2 combines with J gene TRBJ2-1; D might be TRBD1 (6 bases). CDR1 and CDR2 (germline): LGHNA, YNFKEQ. V dropped 2 bases and J dropped 8 bases, with 10 bases sitting between them. The CDR3 is made up of 13 amino acids.

The chain carries TRBV3-1 (or the pseudogene TRBV3-2) and TRBJ1-1; D gene uncertain. The CDR3 extends over 17 amino acids. Trimming pared 0 bases from V and 1 base from J, leaving 15 bases between. Germline V gene data show CDR1 as LGHDT and CDR2 as YNNKEL (reference sequence). CDR3 sequence: CASSQDVYYTENTEAFF. CDR3 coding DNA: TGTGCCAGCAGCCAAGATGTTTACTACACGGAGAACACTGAAGCTTTCTTT.

The gene calls are TRBV15 and TRBJ2-5, with 8 bases identical to TRBD2. V trimming: 6 bases; J trimming: 6 bases; junction bases outside the gene matches: 12. CDR1 and CDR2 from the germline V gene are LNHNV and YYDKDF (reference sequence). The CDR3 has 15 residues. The CDR3 loop is CATSSSGAWGKTQYF. DNA of the CDR3: TGTGCCACCAGTAGTAGCGGGGCCTGGGGAAAGACCCAGTACTTC.

This clone was observed a handful of times. The J gene is TRBJ1-2, the V gene TRBV6-5; D not resolved. The CDR3 spans 16 residues. Trimming removed 0 bases at V and 8 bases at J, with 19 bases between. Looked up from germline, CDR1 is MNHEY and CDR2 is SVGAGI. DNA of the CDR3: TGTGCCAGCAGTTACTCACCCGACGGGGTTTGGGAGGGCTACACCTTC. Its protein is CASSYSPDGVWEGYTF.

This clone was counted a single time. The chain is built from TRBV19 and TRBJ1-2; TRBD1 might be the D (6 bases). Germline V CDR1 and CDR2: LNHDA, SQIVND (reference sequence). The CDR3 runs to 14 residues. Deletions cut 5 bases from V and 6 bases from J, with 16 bases between. DNA for the CDR3: TGTGCCAGTAGTCCCCCTGGGGGGGCCAATGGCTACACCTTC. Translated, it gives CASSPPGGANGYTF. Full variable domain (remainder filled in from reference TRBV19 and TRBJ1-2): DGGITQSPKYLFRKEGQNVTLSCEQNLNHDAMYWYRQDPGQGLRLIYYSQIVNDFQKGDIAEGYSVSREKKESFPLTVTSAQKNPTAFYLCASSPPGGANGYTFGSGTRLTVV.

CDR3 nucleotide sequence: TGTGCCAGCAGCTTGGTTTGGACAGACCGGAACACCGGGGAGCTGTTTTTT. Protein: CASSLVWTDRNTGELFF. This chain connects TRBV5-4 to TRBJ2-2; perhaps TRBD1 as D (6 bases). This CDR3 has 17 amino acids. The germline V and J ends were trimmed by 0 bases and 1 base, with 13 bases remaining between them. CDR1 is SGHNT and CDR2 is YYREEE in the germline V gene (reference sequence). Combining the CDR3 with reference TRBV5-4 and TRBJ2-2 gives the whole variable domain ETGVTQSPTHLIKTRGQQVTLRCSSQSGHNTVSWYQQALGQGPQFIFQYYREEENGRGNFPPRFSGLQFPNYSSELNVNALELDDSALYLCASSLVWTDRNTGELFFGEGSRLTVL.

V and J are TRBV4-3 and TRBJ1-1; D might be TRBD1 (6 bases). Germline V gene lookup returns CDR1 LGHNA and CDR2 YSLEER. The CDR3 sequence is 14 residues long. The ends were cut back, 5 bases at V and 4 bases at J, with 14 bases in the middle. The CDR3 region is CASSSQGSGTEAFF. In DNA, the CDR3 is TGCGCCAGCAGCTCCCAGGGGAGCGGCACTGAAGCTTTCTTT.

The J gene is TRBJ1-2, the V gene TRBV7-9; 8 bases line up with TRBD1. The junction had 10 bases not matched to a gene; V was cut back by 4 bases and J by 0 bases. The germline V gene encodes CDR1 SEHNR and CDR2 FQNEAQ (reference sequence). This CDR3 region has 17 residues. CDR3 nucleotides: TGTGCCAGCAGCTACGGGACAGGCGCCTCTTCTAACTATGGCTACACCTTC. It translates to CASSYGTGASSNYGYTF.

V is TRBV19 and J is TRBJ1-1; 7 positions agree with TRBD1. CDR3 size: 14 residues. V was clipped by 3 bases and J by 5 bases; unmatched bases: 6. The germline V gene has CDR1 LNHDA and CDR2 SQIVND (reference sequence). CDR3 sequence: CASSMRQGWTEAFF. The CDR3, as DNA: TGTGCCAGTAGTATGCGACAGGGATGGACTGAAGCTTTCTTT.

CDR3: CASRMTGGAYNEQFF. CDR3 bases: TGTGCCAGCAGAATGACGGGGGGTGCCTACAATGAGCAGTTCTTC. The chain links TRBV5-4 to TRBJ2-1; 7 positions match TRBD2. Germline CDR1 reads SGHNT; CDR2 reads YYREEE (reference sequence). The CDR3 consists of 15 residues. Losses at the gene ends were 5 bases for V and 2 bases for J; bases not matched to a gene: 7.

CDR3 in DNA: TGTGCCACGCAGCAAGATTACAGCAGCTCTGGGGCCAACGTCCTGACTTTC. Protein sequence: CATQQDYSSSGANVLTF. The rearrangement links TRBV6-4 to TRBJ2-6; D unclear. V gave up 10 bases and J gave up 0 bases, with 19 bases separating them. This CDR3 spans 17 amino acids. Per the germline V gene, CDR1 is MRHNA and CDR2 is SNTAGT.

This chain joins TRBV7-9 and TRBJ1-2; D perhaps matches TRBD1 (6 bases). Germline loops: CDR1 SEHNR, CDR2 FQNEAQ (reference sequence). The length of the CDR3 is 14 residues. The ends were cut back, 5 bases at V and 6 bases at J, with 16 bases in the middle. This CDR3 is CASSHTDSPNGYTF. CDR3 sequence (DNA): TGTGCCAGCAGCCATACGGACAGCCCAAATGGCTACACCTTC.

The gene calls are TRBV28 and TRBJ2-7, with D unclear. CDR3 size: 13 residues. V was trimmed by 3 bases and J by 0 bases, leaving 6 bases between them. Germline V gene data show CDR1 as MDHEN and CDR2 as SYDVKM. The CDR3 protein is CASSFLISYEQYF. The DNA for the CDR3 is TGTGCCAGCAGTTTTCTAATCTCCTACGAGCAGTACTTC.

The genes are TRBV12-3 or TRBV12-4 and TRBJ1-5; no definite D call. Trimming removed 5 bases from V and 0 bases from J, with 5 bases in between. The CDR3 runs 13 residues. In DNA, the CDR3 is TGTGCCAGCAGTCTTTATAGCAATCAGCCCCAGCATTTT. This gives the protein CASSLYSNQPQHF.

The chain has TRBV7-2 and TRBJ2-7, with 10 bases lining up with TRBD1. The CDR3 sequence is 16 residues long. The germline V gene has CDR1 SGHTA and CDR2 FQGNSA. Trimming at V came to 5 bases and at J to 9 bases, leaving 16 bases not matched to a gene. In nucleotides, the CDR3 is TGTGCCAGCAGCACGTTGACAGGGGGCATAGGTGGTGGGCAGTACTTC. It is translated as CASSTLTGGIGGGQYF.

V is TRBV7-2 and J is TRBJ2-3; D is unresolved. The CDR3 totals 15 residues. V was cut by 0 bases and J by 5 bases, with 12 bases left in between. Looked up from germline, CDR1 is SGHTA and CDR2 is FQGNSA. The DNA of the CDR3 is TGTGCCAGCAGCTTAGCGCTGTCTAGAGTAGATACGCAGTATTTT. The encoded protein is CASSLALSRVDTQYF.

V gene TRBV5-6 combines with J gene TRBJ2-1; weak D call: TRBD1 (6 bases). CDR1 is SGHDT and CDR2 is YYEEEE in the germline V gene. This CDR3 has 13 amino acids. The V and J ends lost 7 bases and 6 bases respectively, with 14 bases between them. CDR3 sequence reads: CASGNTGSNEQFF. CDR3 coding DNA: TGTGCCAGCGGCAACACAGGGTCCAATGAGCAGTTCTTC.

The rearrangement uses TRBV28 and TRBJ2-4; 8 positions agree with TRBD1. The V and J ends lost 5 bases and 0 bases, in that order; junction bases with no gene match: 12. This CDR3 comprises 18 residues. Germline V gene lookup returns CDR1 MDHEN and CDR2 SYDVKM. The CDR3 loop is CASSRTGTGRLAKNIQYF. CDR3 coding DNA: TGTGCCAGCAGTCGCACGGGGACAGGCCGATTAGCCAAAAACATTCAGTACTTC.